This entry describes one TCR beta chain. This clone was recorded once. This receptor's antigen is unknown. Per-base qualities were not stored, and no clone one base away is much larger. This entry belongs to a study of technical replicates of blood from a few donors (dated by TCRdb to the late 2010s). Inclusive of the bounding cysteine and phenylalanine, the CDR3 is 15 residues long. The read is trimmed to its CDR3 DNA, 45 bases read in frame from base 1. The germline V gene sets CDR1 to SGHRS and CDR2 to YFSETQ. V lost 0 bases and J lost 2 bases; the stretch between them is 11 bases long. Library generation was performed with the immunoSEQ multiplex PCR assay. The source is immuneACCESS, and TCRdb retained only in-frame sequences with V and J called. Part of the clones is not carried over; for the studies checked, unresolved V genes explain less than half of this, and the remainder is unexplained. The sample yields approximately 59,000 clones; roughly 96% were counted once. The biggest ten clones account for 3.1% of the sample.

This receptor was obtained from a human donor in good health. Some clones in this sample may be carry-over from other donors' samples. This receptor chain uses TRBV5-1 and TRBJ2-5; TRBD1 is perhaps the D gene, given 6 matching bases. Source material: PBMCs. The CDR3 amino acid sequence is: CASSLGDTEQETQYF. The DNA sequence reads TGCGCCAGCAGCTTGGGGGACACCGAGCAAGAGACCCAGTACTTC.